This is a list of T cell receptor beta chains from one sample in a study of cytomegalovirus exposure and HLA in healthy donors. Clones were sequenced by immunoSEQ multiplex PCR, and TCRdb holds only the in-frame ones, with some missing. This sample yields around 70,000 clones, of which approximately 95% are seen a single time; roughly 1.5% belongs to the top ten. Sequencing was carried out using PBMCs. The source is a man younger than 30 in good health and CMV-seropositive. The conserved cysteine and the conserved F or W are not part of the CDR3 here. Each record gives: CDR3 protein, D gene, V gene, J gene, CDR3 length. The D gene is left open where the match is weak.

ASSLVSLAGGPDTQY	TRBD2	TRBV5-6	TRBJ2-3	15
ASILTGGGQPQH	TRBD1	TRBV28	TRBJ1-5	12
ASSLSSYEQY	NA	TRBV7-9	TRBJ2-7	10
ASSLRQNEKLF	NA	TRBV7-2	TRBJ1-4	11
ASSRSGLAGEREQY	TRBD2	TRBV11-1	TRBJ2-7	14
ASSLLAGVTFEQY	TRBD2	TRBV5-6	TRBJ2-7	13
ASGPTGAYGYT	TRBD1	TRBV6-5	TRBJ1-2	11
ASSPTGLQETQY	NA	TRBV7-8	TRBJ2-5	12
ASSIISAGGEKLF	NA	TRBV19	TRBJ1-4	13
ASTPGGAGGTGELF	NA	TRBV9	TRBJ2-2	14
ATATGGGQETQY	TRBD1	TRBV6-1	TRBJ2-5	12
ASSVGTGGLLNTEAF	TRBD1	TRBV9	TRBJ1-1	15
ASSWAGSYNTEAF	NA	TRBV27	TRBJ1-1	13
ASSLGVVLNTEAF	NA	TRBV5-1	TRBJ1-1	13
ASSYSSHNEQF	NA	TRBV6-6	TRBJ2-1	11
ASSNRDTEAF	NA	TRBV6-5	TRBJ1-1	10
SAQGDEQF	TRBD1	TRBV20-1	TRBJ2-1	8
ASSVVGINNEQF	NA	TRBV2	TRBJ2-1	12
SDQHGKGTDTQY	NA	TRBV29-1	TRBJ2-3	12
ASSYSTSGRNEQF	TRBD2	TRBV6-5	TRBJ2-1	13
ASSLVAGANVLT	NA	TRBV7-9	TRBJ2-6	12
ASSSTSPPGPQY	NA	TRBV7-3	TRBJ2-3	12
ASSRTSGIGGELF	TRBD2	TRBV7-2	TRBJ2-2	13
ATSRSPGGRFGYNEQF	NA	TRBV15	TRBJ2-1	16
ASSFRTSGMTGELF	TRBD2	TRBV28	TRBJ2-2	14
ASSLSRLGGGAEAF	NA	TRBV28	TRBJ1-1	14
ATSRGGLAVRVDTQY	TRBD2	TRBV15	TRBJ2-3	15
ASSLSSSDADTQY	NA	TRBV18	TRBJ2-3	13
ASSSGDREQY	NA	TRBV11-3	TRBJ2-7	10
ASSVGRGVSSYNEQF	NA	TRBV9	TRBJ2-1	15
ASSGQGYFPQH	TRBD1	TRBV6-1	TRBJ1-5	11
ATRTGGGTDTQY	NA	TRBV6-6	TRBJ2-3	12
ASSLRETASSEQY	NA	TRBV28	TRBJ2-7	13
ASSLGGLEDTEAF	NA	TRBV7-9	TRBJ1-1	13
ASSLVDRLARETQY	TRBD2	TRBV11-1	TRBJ2-5	14
ASSLEGGFDEQF	NA	TRBV27	TRBJ2-1	12
ASSIRGGVGGQPQH	TRBD1	TRBV19	TRBJ1-5	14
ASSYTLETGPF	NA	TRBV11-1	TRBJ1-1	11
ASSLGGGISYEQY	NA	TRBV6-6	TRBJ2-7	13
ASSDSGTSGHNEQF	TRBD2	TRBV6-4	TRBJ2-1	14
ASSWARQGSGYT	TRBD1	TRBV28	TRBJ1-2	12
ASSGTNYQDRDGSETQY	TRBD1	TRBV5-6	TRBJ2-5	17
SASTGDEQY	TRBD1	TRBV20-1	TRBJ2-7	9
ASIRSGLETQY	NA	TRBV6-1	TRBJ2-5	11
ASSPGQTNEKLF	TRBD1	TRBV18	TRBJ1-4	12
ASSWGQGPDTQY	TRBD1	TRBV28	TRBJ2-3	12
ASSLELNEQF	NA	TRBV5-1	TRBJ2-1	10
AIKKRRSPSGNTIY	NA	TRBV10-3	TRBJ1-3	14
ASSPGDNEQF	NA	TRBV11-2	TRBJ2-1	10
ASSQPTGTGANQPQH	TRBD1	TRBV4-1	TRBJ1-5	15
ASRLIGTGGGGGGYT	TRBD1	TRBV5-1	TRBJ1-2	15
ASRYPDRYEQY	NA	TRBV6-1	TRBJ2-7	11
ASSSPNQPQH	NA	TRBV28	TRBJ1-5	10
ASSFRRGSNQPQH	NA	TRBV28	TRBJ1-5	13
ASSLVRQYNEQF	NA	TRBV11-2	TRBJ2-1	12
SVESIGALGEQY	NA	TRBV29-1	TRBJ2-7	12
ASSSRGWDIQY	NA	TRBV5-6	TRBJ2-4	11
ASSFTTGLQY	TRBD1	TRBV6-1	TRBJ2-7	10